Listed below are T cell receptor beta chains from one sample, sequenced in a study of identical twins. TCRdb re-called the 5' RACE reads with MiXCR, one entry per CDR3 protein. This table has about 300,000 distinct CDR3 sequences, 9% to 15% appearing once. This same sample was also part of a study on yellow fever vaccine responses in identical twins.

Sequencing was performed on CD8+ T cells sorted from blood. The source of these receptors is a woman in her late teens or twenties in good health. The CDR3 runs from the conserved cysteine through the conserved F or W. The order of the fields is J gene, clone size, V gene, D gene, CDR3 DNA, CDR3 protein. D genes are given only for firm matches. Some rows mark clone size as missing; the rest say once, few, many or name a class of expanded clone.

>TRBJ1-1|many|TRBV27|-
TGTGCCAGCAGTTTCTCAGGGGTGAACACTGAAGCTTTCTTT
CASSFSGVNTEAFF
>TRBJ2-3|many|TRBV29-1|-
TGCAGCGTTGAAGATTTGGGGGATCCCACAGATACGCAGTATTTT
CSVEDLGDPTDTQYF
>TRBJ2-7|few|TRBV10-2|TRBD1
TGCGCCAGCAGAGGACAGGGGGTCTACGAGCAGTACTTC
CASRGQGVYEQYF
>TRBJ1-1|few|TRBV6-2/TRBV6-3|-
TGTGCCAGCAGCCGAACCTCAGGGTTGAACACTGAAGCTTTCTTT
CASSRTSGLNTEAFF
>TRBJ2-2|-|TRBV2|-
TGTGCCAGCAGTGTCGACAGTCTGGGCGGGGAGCTGTTTTTT
CASSVDSLGGELFF
>TRBJ1-2|few|TRBV7-2|-
TGTGCCAGCAGCTTAGCGATGGGGGCAGGGAATTACTATGGCTACACCTTC
CASSLAMGAGNYYGYTF
>TRBJ1-2|few|TRBV20-1|-
TGCAGTGCTTTCATTGACAGCGAGAGGCTCAACTATGGCTACACCTTC
CSAFIDSERLNYGYTF
>TRBJ2-7|few|TRBV20-1|-
TGCAGTGCTAGAGATCGTTCAGGGAGCTCCTACGAGCAGTACTTC
CSARDRSGSSYEQYF
>TRBJ1-5|few|TRBV4-1|TRBD1
TGCGCCAGCAGCCAAGATATACGACAGGGCGGAAGGACCCAGCATTTT
CASSQDIRQGGRTQHF
>TRBJ1-4|many|TRBV7-6|-
TGTGCCAGCAGCTTGGGGGGACAAGCTAATGAAAAACTGTTTTTT
CASSLGGQANEKLFF
>TRBJ1-5|-|TRBV20-1|TRBD1
TGCAGTGCTAGAGAACCGGACAGGGCGGGACAGCCCCAGCATTTT
CSAREPDRAGQPQHF
>TRBJ2-1|-|TRBV4-1|TRBD1
TGCGCCAGCAGCCAAGGGGGACAGGGGGTCAATGAGCAGTTCTTC
CASSQGGQGVNEQFF
>TRBJ2-2|-|TRBV3-1|-
TGTGCCAGCAGCCAAGATCCTTACACCGGGGAGCTGTTTTTT
CASSQDPYTGELFF
>TRBJ2-5|-|TRBV3-1|-
TGTGCCAGCACCCGGGACTGGAGTGAAGAGACCCAGTACTTC
CASTRDWSEETQYF
>TRBJ2-7|-|TRBV7-8|-
TGTGCCAGCAGCCCGACAGGTTGGGAGCAGTACTTC
CASSPTGWEQYF
>TRBJ2-2|-|TRBV27|-
TGTGCCAGCAGGATAGGGTCCGGGGAGCTGTTTTTT
CASRIGSGELFF
>TRBJ1-5|-|TRBV10-3|-
TGTGCCATCAGGGGAGAATTTAGCAATCAGCCCCAGCATTTT
CAIRGEFSNQPQHF
>TRBJ2-7|-|TRBV12-3/TRBV12-4|-
TGTGCCAGCAGCAACGGACAGTTGTACTACGAGCAGTACTTC
CASSNGQLYYEQYF
>TRBJ2-3|few|TRBV28|-
TGTGCCAGCAGTTTCAACCAGTTTACGCAGTATTTT
CASSFNQFTQYF
>TRBJ1-6|many|TRBV4-1|-
TGCGCCAGCAGCCAAGATGGCGGGGACACTAATTCACCCCTCCACTTT
CASSQDGGDTNSPLHF
>TRBJ2-7|many|TRBV12-3/TRBV12-4|TRBD2
TGTGCCAGCAGTGTAGGACTAGCGGGAGCCTACGAGCAGTACTTC
CASSVGLAGAYEQYF
>TRBJ2-5|-|TRBV2|-
TGTGCCAGCTGGGGAGGCTATCAAGAGACCCAGTACTTC
CASWGGYQETQYF
>TRBJ2-5|many|TRBV10-2|TRBD1
TGCGCCAGCAGTGAGCCCGGGACAGGGCAAGAGACCCAGTACTTC
CASSEPGTGQETQYF
>TRBJ1-5|few|TRBV12-5|-
TGTGCTAGTGGTTTGACCCCCGGGAATCAGCCCCAGCATTTT
CASGLTPGNQPQHF
>TRBJ2-3|few|TRBV24-1|TRBD2
TGTGCCACCAGTGACCTAGCGGGGGCACAAGATACGCAGTATTTT
CATSDLAGAQDTQYF
>TRBJ2-7|-|TRBV12-3/TRBV12-4|-
TGTGCCAGCAGTTTCCGGGTCTCCTACGAGCAGTACTTC
CASSFRVSYEQYF
>TRBJ2-7|-|TRBV7-2|TRBD2
TGTGCCAGCACCTTGACTAGCGGTTACGAGCAGTACTTC
CASTLTSGYEQYF
>TRBJ2-1|many|TRBV12-3/TRBV12-4|-
TGTGCCAGCAGTTTCTATGGGGGGCAGTACAATGAGCAGTTCTTC
CASSFYGGQYNEQFF
>TRBJ1-2|many|TRBV12-3/TRBV12-4|TRBD1
TGTGCCAGCAGCCCGGACAGGGCAAGCTATGGCTACACCTTC
CASSPDRASYGYTF
>TRBJ2-3|few|TRBV3-1|TRBD2
TGTGCCAGCAGCCCCTTGTCGTGGGCGGGAGGCTTCACAGATACGCAGTATTTT
CASSPLSWAGGFTDTQYF
>TRBJ1-2|few|TRBV5-5|-
TGTGCCAGCAGCTTGGATCGGCTGGGCGGCTACACCTTC
CASSLDRLGGYTF
>TRBJ2-1|-|TRBV28|TRBD2
TGTGCCAGCTGTACTAGCGGGGGGGATTGCTACAATGAGCAGTTCTTC
CASCTSGGDCYNEQFF
>TRBJ2-2|few|TRBV27|-
TGTGCCAGCAGTTCGTTAGCGTGGGCGAACACCGGGGAGCTGTTTTTT
CASSSLAWANTGELFF
>TRBJ2-7|many|TRBV28|-
TGTGCCAGCAGTTTAAACAGGGTGAGAGAGCAGTACTTC
CASSLNRVREQYF
>TRBJ2-5|many|TRBV7-9|-
TGTGCCAGTCTTCTGGGGGTCGGCGTCCAAGAGACCCAGTACTTC
CASLLGVGVQETQYF
>TRBJ1-2|-|TRBV19|-
TGTGCCAGTAGTATCGAACCGACTTGGGCAGCTGCTAACTATGGCTACACCTTC
CASSIEPTWAAANYGYTF
>TRBJ2-1|-|TRBV7-3|TRBD1
TGTGCCAGCAGCCTGCCTTCCGGACAGGGGGCCTACAATGAGCAGTTCTTC
CASSLPSGQGAYNEQFF
>TRBJ2-3|few|TRBV7-9|TRBD2
TGTGCCAGCAGCAACGGGGGGGGGACAGATACGCAGTATTTT
CASSNGGGTDTQYF
>TRBJ2-1|-|TRBV11-2|-
TGTGCCAGCAGCTTTCAGATAGAGCAGTTCTTC
CASSFQIEQFF
>TRBJ2-1|many|TRBV12-3/TRBV12-4|-
TGTGCCAGCAGTTTCGGCGGGGCCAATGAGCAGTTCTTC
CASSFGGANEQFF
>TRBJ2-3|few|TRBV10-3|-
TGTGCCATCAGTGGGACGAACACAGATACGCAGTATTTT
CAISGTNTDTQYF
>TRBJ2-3|few|TRBV12-3/TRBV12-4|TRBD2
TGTGCCAGCAGTTTGGGGGGAGGGCGATTCACAGATACGCAGTATTTT
CASSLGGGRFTDTQYF
>TRBJ2-1|few|TRBV18|TRBD2
TGTGCCAGCTCTTTTCCCGCTAGCGGGAGTTCCTTTTACAATGAGCAGTTCTTC
CASSFPASGSSFYNEQFF
>TRBJ1-4|few|TRBV5-1|-
TGCGCCAGCAGCTTGGCACCTTCGGGCGAAAAACTGTTTTTT
CASSLAPSGEKLFF
>TRBJ2-5|-|TRBV7-9|TRBD1
TGTGCCAGCAGCGGTCCCGACAGGGGAGAGACCCAGTACTTC
CASSGPDRGETQYF
>TRBJ2-7|-|TRBV2|TRBD2
TGTGCCAGCAGTGCGGGGACTAGGGGCGAGCAGTACTTC
CASSAGTRGEQYF
>TRBJ2-3|-|TRBV20-1|TRBD2
TGCAGTGCTAGTCGGGACTACACAGATACGCAGTATTTT
CSASRDYTDTQYF
>TRBJ2-1|-|TRBV28|TRBD2
TGTGCCAGCAGCCAGATAGCGGGAGGATCCTACAATGAGCAGTTCTTC
CASSQIAGGSYNEQFF
>TRBJ2-1|few|TRBV9|-
TGTGCCAGCAGCCCTTTGGACTCGCATAATGAGCAGTTCTTC
CASSPLDSHNEQFF
>TRBJ1-2|-|TRBV12-3/TRBV12-4|-
TGTGCCAGCAGTTTAGCCCTACAGGGAACAGAGAATGGCTACACCTTC
CASSLALQGTENGYTF
>TRBJ2-7|-|TRBV7-9|-
TGTGCCAGCAGCTTAGAGGCACCCTACGAGCAGTACTTC
CASSLEAPYEQYF
>TRBJ1-2|many|TRBV4-1|-
TGCGCCAGCAGCCTTCAAGGGGCAGACTATGGCTACACCTTC
CASSLQGADYGYTF
>TRBJ2-5|-|TRBV7-9|-
TGTGCCAGCAGCTCCCCGGGACCTCCGGGGCAAGGGACCCAGTACTTC
CASSSPGPPGQGTQYF